Listed here are 20 T cell receptor beta chains from one sample, sequenced in a study of shared clonotypes between healthy human individuals. This table comes from immunoSEQ multiplex PCR, and its TCRdb copy is limited to in-frame clones, with some not included. The sample lists 2 million to 3 million clones, roughly 93% occurring once. The specimen was naive CD4+ T cells from PBMCs. Subset reported: CD45RA+ positively selected. Receptors were obtained from a man between 18 and 29 years old in good health. Some clones in this sample may be carry-over from other donors' samples.

The chain links TRBV4-2 to TRBJ2-2; D not resolved. The V end lost 5 bases, the J end lost 3 bases, and 13 bases lay between the germline ends. The germline V gene has CDR1 LGHNA and CDR2 YNFKEQ. This CDR3 spans 15 amino acids. This CDR3 reads CASSDVGLYTGELFF. CDR3 sequence (DNA): TGTGCCAGCAGCGACGTCGGCCTATACACCGGGGAGCTGTTTTTT.

CDR3 DNA: TGTGCCAGCAGTAGCCGGAACTATGGCTACACCTTC. Its protein product is CASSSRNYGYTF. The chain has TRBV2 and TRBJ1-2; no firm D call. The CDR3 covers 12 residues. Per the germline V gene, CDR1 is SNHLY and CDR2 is FYNNEI. V was pared by 5 bases and J by 2 bases, with 6 bases between.

V is TRBV6-1 and J is TRBJ1-3; 8 bases align to TRBD1. Germline-derived CDR1 and CDR2 are MNHNS and SASEGT. The CDR3 is made up of 13 amino acids. With V trimmed by 6 bases and J by 2 bases, 0 bases remained unmatched. DNA for the CDR3: TGTGCCAGCAGGGACAGGGCTGGAAACACCATATATTTT. Translated: CASRDRAGNTIYF.

The chain uses TRBV5-6 and TRBJ2-7; a possible D gene is TRBD2 (5 bases). In germline, CDR1 is SGHDT, CDR2 YYEEEE. With 2 bases removed from V and 2 bases from J, the gap between germline ends came to 20 bases. There are 17 residues in the CDR3. The CDR3 bases are TGTGCCAGCAGCTTTCTGAGTTCCGGGAACCCTCCCTACGAGCAGTACTTC. Translation gives CASSFLSSGNPPYEQYF.

J is TRBJ2-2 and V is TRBV6-5; TRBD1 matches at 10 bases. CDR3 length: 16 residues. V gave up 3 bases and J gave up 6 bases; unmatched junction bases: 7. Germline V gives CDR1 MNHEY, CDR2 SVGAGI. CDR3 in amino acids: CASSYTGTGVPGELFF. The CDR3, as DNA: TGTGCCAGCAGTTATACCGGGACAGGGGTTCCCGGGGAGCTGTTTTTT.

Only a few counts were recorded for this clone. The chain links TRBV2 to TRBJ1-2; D gene uncertain. Deletions cut 8 bases from V and 1 base from J, with 14 bases between. CDR1 and CDR2 (germline): SNHLY, FYNNEI. The CDR3 totals 14 residues. CDR3 in amino acids: CASGTIALNYGYTF. DNA for the CDR3: TGTGCCAGCGGAACCATAGCCCTTAACTATGGCTACACCTTC.

J is TRBJ2-3 and V is TRBV28; D call uncertain. The CDR3 covers 15 residues. Trimming took 5 bases from V and 2 from J, leaving 14 bases between them. Germline assignment: CDR1 MDHEN and CDR2 SYDVKM. The CDR3 is CASSTIFTPTDTQYF. The CDR3 DNA reads TGTGCCAGCAGTACCATATTCACGCCCACAGATACGCAGTATTTT. The full variable domain, completed using reference TRBV28 and TRBJ2-3, is DVKVTQSSRYLVKRTGEKVFLECVQDMDHENMFWYRQDPGLGLRLIYFSYDVKMKEKGDIPEGYSVSREKKERFSLILESASTNQTSMYLCASSTIFTPTDTQYFGPGTRLTVL.

This clone was detected only once. An end of the junction differs from the germline gene, which may be a read error. The chain links TRBV29-1 to TRBJ2-7; 7 nucleotides line up with TRBD1. Germline V gene sequence: CDR1 SQVTM, CDR2 ANQGSEA. This CDR3 has 11 amino acids. The CDR3 region has the DNA TGCAGCGTCGCAACAGGGGATGAGCGGTACTTC. Translated: CSVATGDERYF.

The rearrangement uses TRBV29-1 and TRBJ2-3, with TRBD1 matching over 7 bases. V lost 6 bases, J lost 2 bases, and 11 bases stayed unmatched. The germline gives CDR1 SQVTM, CDR2 ANQGSEA. There are 15 residues in the CDR3. The CDR3: CSVRQNRGLTDTQYF. DNA for the CDR3: TGCAGCGTCAGACAGAACAGGGGCCTCACAGATACGCAGTATTTT.

The rearrangement links TRBV7-9 to TRBJ1-1; 8 bases agree with TRBD1. The V gene end was trimmed by 5 bases and the J gene end by 1 base; junction bases not matched to a gene: 6. Germline CDR1 SEHNR, CDR2 FQNEAQ (reference sequence). The CDR3 extends over 15 amino acids. CDR3 nucleotides: TGTGCCAGCAGCCCCCCCGGGACAGGGAACACTGAAGCTTTCTTT. This translates into CASSPPGTGNTEAFF.

The CDR3 protein is CATRRGGGDQPQHF. Written as DNA, the CDR3 is TGTGCCACCCGACGGGGCGGGGGGGATCAGCCCCAGCATTTT. The chain combines TRBV2 with TRBJ1-5; tentatively, D is TRBD1 (5 bases). The germline V and J ends were trimmed by 10 bases and 5 bases, with 18 bases remaining between them. Germline V gene lookup returns CDR1 SNHLY and CDR2 FYNNEI. The CDR3 runs to 14 residues.

The chain uses TRBV27 and TRBJ1-4, with 7 nucleotides matching TRBD1. This CDR3 region has 15 residues. Per the germline V gene, CDR1 is MNHEY and CDR2 is SMNVEV (reference sequence). With 6 bases clipped from V and 3 bases from J, the junction kept 7 bases outside the gene matches. As DNA, the CDR3 is TGTGCCAGCAGGCTCCAGGGGGTCCCTAATGAAAAACTGTTTTTT. Its translation: CASRLQGVPNEKLFF.

This clone was seen just once. The V and J genes are TRBV7-3 and TRBJ2-7; TRBD2 is a possible D gene (5 bases). Between the trimmed V and J ends, which lost 4 bases and 0 bases, there was a span of 22 bases. The CDR3 consists of 18 residues. The germline CDR1 and CDR2 sequences are SGHTA and FQGTGA. The CDR3, as DNA: TGTGCCAGCAGCTCACACCCGTGGGTAGCGCCTAGCTCCTACGAGCAGTACTTC. Protein product: CASSSHPWVAPSSYEQYF. Supplemented by reference TRBV7-3 and TRBJ2-7, the full variable domain reads GAGVSQTPSNKVTEKGKYVELRCDPISGHTALYWYRQSLGQGPEFLIYFQGTGAADDSGLPNDRFFAVRPEGSVSTLKIQRTERGDSAVYLCASSSHPWVAPSSYEQYFGPGTRLTVT.

Remarks on this clone: At the DNA level, this CDR3 is encoded by other sequences in the same sample as well. This sequence joins TRBV11-3 and TRBJ2-5; D is uncertain. V lost 5 bases, J lost 2 bases, and 9 bases lay in between. CDR1 and CDR2 from the germline V gene are SGHNT and YENEEA. The CDR3 runs to 13 residues. Written as DNA, the CDR3 is TGTGCCAGCAGCCTGGGCAGTCAAGAGACCCAGTACTTC. Translating gives CASSLGSQETQYF.

The chain links TRBV7-3 to TRBJ2-6, with 8 bases that match TRBD1. Trimming took 5 bases from V and 1 from J; bases not matched to a gene: 7. The CDR3 covers 17 residues. CDR1 is SGHTA and CDR2 is FQGTGA in the germline V gene. The CDR3 bases are TGTGCCAGCAGCGCAAGACAGGGGACTTCTGGGGCCAACGTCCTGACTTTC. This encodes CASSARQGTSGANVLTF.

The chain uses TRBV4-1 and TRBJ1-5; D not certain. The germline V gene encodes CDR1 MGHRA and CDR2 YSYEKL. There are 13 residues in the CDR3. The V and J ends lost 0 bases and 7 bases respectively, with 7 bases between them. The CDR3 loop is CASSQDPGQPQHF. For the CDR3, the DNA is TGCGCCAGCAGCCAAGATCCCGGGCAGCCCCAGCATTTT.

The V and J genes are TRBV29-1 and TRBJ2-5; the D is unclear. V gave up 0 bases and J gave up 0 bases, with 5 bases separating them. Germline CDR1 reads SQVTM; CDR2 reads ANQGSEA. The CDR3 is 13 residues long. The chain's CDR3 is CSVEEGDQETQYF. CDR3 bases: TGCAGCGTTGAAGAGGGTGACCAAGAGACCCAGTACTTC.

The chain is built from TRBV7-9 and TRBJ2-3, with D unresolved. This CDR3 comprises 11 residues. V was clipped by 5 bases and J by 4 bases, with 4 bases between them. The germline V gene encodes CDR1 SEHNR and CDR2 FQNEAQ (reference sequence). The CDR3 sequence: CASSTSDTQYF. The CDR3 DNA reads TGTGCCAGCAGCACCTCAGATACGCAGTATTTT.

The chain has TRBV6-1 and TRBJ2-5; D ambiguous. Germline V gives CDR1 MNHNS, CDR2 SASEGT. With 7 bases removed from V and 3 bases from J, the gap between germline ends came to 9 bases. This CDR3 is built from 12 residues. The CDR3 loop is CASKPQEETQYF. The CDR3 bases are TGTGCCAGCAAGCCTCAGGAAGAGACCCAGTACTTC.

The chain has TRBV27 and TRBJ2-1; 9 nucleotides match TRBD1. Germline lookup yields CDR1 MNHEY and CDR2 SMNVEV (reference sequence). V dropped 2 bases and J dropped 0; count of bases not matched to a gene: 11. The CDR3 length is 19 residues. This chain's CDR3 is CASSLGDRDSPSSYNEQFF. The CDR3 coding sequence is TGTGCCAGCAGTTTAGGGGACAGGGACTCGCCTAGCTCCTACAATGAGCAGTTCTTC.